This T cell receptor beta chain was found in a study of T cell repertoires in cytomegalovirus infection. Germline V gene lookup returns CDR1 MNHEY and CDR2 SMNVEV (reference sequence). The CDR3 extends over 14 amino acids. Trimming took off 2 bases at V and 7 bases at J, with 9 bases between the two ends. This clonotype has just a few counts. The antigen is unknown. In TCRdb, the reads were re-called with MiXCR into one record per CDR3 protein. This table has roughly 920,000 distinct CDR3 sequences, roughly 30% appearing once. The sample in question was cultured CD8+ T cells from PBMCs, obtained from culture after CMV antigen stimulation. The rearrangement uses TRBV27 and TRBJ1-6; no firm D call. The clonotype comes from a human donor in good health (CMV status not recorded). Some clones in this sample may be carry-over from other donors' samples. The CDR3 spells CASSLMSVNSPLHF. CDR3 sequence (DNA): TGTGCCAGCAGTTTAATGTCAGTAAATTCACCCCTCCACTTT.